Following are 13 T cell receptor beta chains from one sample sequenced in a study of human T cells and chemical hapten exposure (dated by TCRdb to the early 2020s). The meaning of the sample's time point label: patch test 1, 2 weeks after DPC sensitization. Explained via the paper, the treatment or condition label denotes: therapeutic diphenylcyclopropenone sensitization with weekly scalp DPC. The library was obtained by RACE. The instrument was a NextSeq 500. TCRdb reran the public reads through fastp at Q25 and MiXCR, keeping productive beta chains. For every CDR3 protein sequence, its rows merge into one entry that carries the most common genes and DNA. This sample comprises some 380,000 distinct CDR3 sequences, 4% to 5.5% of them detected only once. Of the sample, under 2.5% falls within the top ten clones. The sample here was whole blood, taken in connection with sensitization to the hapten diphenylcyclopropenone (DPC). The receptor set was obtained from a woman aged 45 to 65 with alopecia areata. Some clones in this sample may be carry-over from other donors' samples.

This clonotype has a count of ten or more. The rearrangement uses TRBV12-3 or TRBV12-4 and TRBJ2-5; D gene unclear. The CDR3 runs to 16 residues. V was trimmed by 3 bases and J by 0 bases, leaving 14 bases between them. The CDR3 loop reads CASSFGPRTYQETQYF. The CDR3 nucleotides are TGTGCCAGCAGTTTCGGCCCAAGGACGTACCAAGAGACCCAGTACTTC.

This clonotype has just a few counts. The chain uses TRBV20-1 and TRBJ2-7; weak D call: TRBD2 (7 bases). CDR3 length: 14 amino acids. Germline V gene lookup returns CDR1 DFQATT and CDR2 SNEGSKA (reference sequence). Trimming removed 3 bases from V and 4 bases from J, with 16 bases in between. The CDR3 is CSASGGPLMYEQYF. Written as DNA, the CDR3 is TGCAGTGCTAGCGGGGGGCCTCTAATGTACGAGCAGTACTTC.

In its sample, this clonotype was seen many times. This chain connects TRBV3-1 to TRBJ1-4; 9 bases match TRBD1. V was clipped by 0 bases and J by 2 bases; unmatched bases: 19. The CDR3 extends over 22 amino acids. Germline lookup yields CDR1 LGHDT and CDR2 YNNKEL (reference sequence). CDR3 amino acids: CASSQEAVGGQGSFTTNEKLFF. Written as DNA, the CDR3 is TGTGCCAGCAGCCAAGAAGCCGTGGGGGGACAGGGCTCTTTTACCACTAATGAAAAACTGTTTTTT.

This clonotype was recorded at least ten times. V gene TRBV5-1 combines with J gene TRBJ2-5; no reliable D call. Trimming shortened V by 4 bases and J by 4 bases, and 14 bases separated the two germline ends. The CDR3 runs to 14 residues. The germline CDR1 and CDR2 sequences are SGHRS and YFSETQ. CDR3 sequence: CASSLISSLETQYF. CDR3 nucleotides: TGCGCCAGCAGCCTGATATCTTCATTAGAGACCCAGTACTTC. Variable domain in full (rest from reference TRBV5-1 and TRBJ2-5): KAGVTQTPRYLIKTRGQQVTLSCSPISGHRSVSWYQQTPGQGLQFLFEYFSETQRNKGNFPGRFSGRQFSNSRSEMNVSTLELGDSALYLCASSLISSLETQYFGPGTRLLVL.

With regard to this clonotype: A single base separates this from a much larger clone, so it may be a read error. The chain is built from TRBV29-1 and TRBJ2-7, with 11 bases identical to TRBD2. V gave up 7 bases and J gave up 4 bases; unmatched junction bases: 6. The CDR3 is made up of 13 amino acids. Germline lookup yields CDR1 SQVTM and CDR2 ANQGSEA. The CDR3 here is CSATSGSLYEQYF. The CDR3 nucleotides read TGCAGCGCAACTAGCGGGAGCCTTTACGAGCAGTACTTC.

The chain combines TRBV7-2 with TRBJ1-5; 8 bases line up with TRBD1. V lost 1 base to trimming and J lost 4 bases; unmatched junction nucleotides: 3. The CDR3 has 15 amino acids. CDR1 is SGHTA and CDR2 is FQGNSA in the germline V gene. CDR3 amino acids: CASSLVTGGNQPQHF. The DNA for the CDR3 is TGTGCCAGCAGCTTAGTTACAGGGGGGAATCAGCCCCAGCATTTT.

V is TRBV13 and J is TRBJ1-5; D unclear. V was clipped by 4 bases and J by 7 bases, with 8 bases between them. The germline CDR1 and CDR2 sequences are PRHDT and FYEKMQ (reference sequence). The CDR3 has 12 residues. This chain's CDR3 is CASSSTGQPQHF. In nucleotides, the CDR3 is TGTGCCAGCAGCTCCACGGGACAGCCCCAGCATTTT.

Ten or more counts support this clonotype. The V gene is TRBV29-1, the J gene TRBJ2-1; D possibly corresponds to TRBD2 (6 bases). The CDR3 spans 14 residues. V gave up 3 bases and J gave up 1 base, with 10 bases separating them. Germline V gives CDR1 SQVTM, CDR2 ANQGSEA. CDR3 coding DNA: TGCAGCGTTGACCGGGAGCCTTCCTACAATGAGCAGTTCTTC. Translated, it gives CSVDREPSYNEQFF.

CDR3 sequence reads: CASSADRAAFYGYTF. For the CDR3, the DNA is TGTGCCAGCAGTGCGGACAGGGCTGCTTTCTATGGCTACACCTTC. This chain joins TRBV6-1 and TRBJ1-2, with 8 bases lining up with TRBD1. V lost 4 bases and J lost 4; bases outside the gene matches: 8. The germline gives CDR1 MNHNS, CDR2 SASEGT. The CDR3 totals 15 residues.

This clonotype appeared many times. This chain links TRBV7-9 with TRBJ2-7; 9 bases align to TRBD2. The germline gives CDR1 SEHNR, CDR2 FQNEAQ (reference sequence). Trimming removed 5 bases from V and 6 bases from J; junction bases left unmatched: 5. The CDR3 totals 13 residues. CDR3 region: CASSPGTSFEQYF. CDR3 sequence (DNA): TGTGCCAGCAGCCCCGGGACTAGCTTCGAGCAGTACTTC.

This clonotype was found a few times. The chain has TRBV29-1 and TRBJ1-2, with D perhaps matching TRBD1 (6 bases). The CDR3 loop spans 14 amino acids. Per germline, CDR1 SQVTM and CDR2 ANQGSEA. V shed 8 bases and J shed 0 bases, with 16 bases lying between them. CDR3 amino acids: CSSKTGTPNYGYTF. The CDR3 DNA sequence: TGCAGCTCGAAGACAGGAACCCCTAACTATGGCTACACCTTC.

This clonotype was picked up a small number of times. The chain combines TRBV20-1 with TRBJ1-1, with no clear D. The germline V and J ends were trimmed by 1 base and 4 bases, with 13 bases remaining between them. Per germline, CDR1 DFQATT and CDR2 SNEGSKA (reference sequence). This CDR3 is built from 14 residues. The CDR3 region has the DNA TGCAGTGCTAGAGGGGTCGGGGTGGGCACTGAAGCTTTCTTT. It is translated as CSARGVGVGTEAFF.

Only a few counts were recorded for this clonotype. The chain employs TRBV9 and TRBJ2-7, with D possibly being TRBD2 (6 bases). The CDR3 consists of 14 residues. Trimming left V 2 bases short and J 6 bases short, with 15 bases between. Germline V gene data show CDR1 as SGDLS and CDR2 as YYNGEE. The CDR3 spells CASSVQPAGSEQYF. The CDR3, as DNA: TGTGCCAGCAGCGTCCAACCGGCGGGGAGCGAGCAGTACTTC.